A selection of T cell receptor beta chains follows, all from one sample in a study of cytomegalovirus exposure and HLA in healthy donors. Here immunoSEQ multiplex PCR was the method, and the copy in TCRdb shows in-frame clones only, minus some. The data show roughly 250,000 clones, approximately 87% seen once. Sequenced material: PBMCs. Every receptor here comes from a man younger than 35 in good health and CMV-seronegative. Each CDR3 is given with its conserved first and last residue. Each record gives: J gene, V gene, CDR3 protein.

j_gene: TRBJ1-2; v_gene: TRBV5-5; CDR3aa: CASSFRDGYTF
j_gene: TRBJ2-1; v_gene: TRBV7-9; CDR3aa: CASSQTAGREQFF
j_gene: TRBJ1-1; v_gene: TRBV5-1; CDR3aa: CASRKGENTEAFF
j_gene: TRBJ2-3; v_gene: TRBV5-6; CDR3aa: CASSLGEGPSTDTQYF
j_gene: TRBJ1-2; v_gene: TRBV7-8; CDR3aa: CASSLPGRDGNGYTF
j_gene: TRBJ1-5; v_gene: TRBV5-6; CDR3aa: CASSLFGGRNQPQHF
j_gene: TRBJ2-7; v_gene: TRBV18; CDR3aa: CASSPGYEQYF
j_gene: TRBJ2-5; v_gene: TRBV9; CDR3aa: CASSSGLAGGPQETQYF
j_gene: -; v_gene: TRBV2; CDR3aa: CASTDRPGYEQYF
j_gene: TRBJ1-2; v_gene: TRBV28; CDR3aa: CASSSLQGGGYTF
j_gene: TRBJ2-7; v_gene: TRBV11-2; CDR3aa: CASSLDGGQHYEQYF
j_gene: TRBJ2-7; v_gene: TRBV7-2; CDR3aa: CASSHDRGEQYF
j_gene: TRBJ2-7; v_gene: TRBV4-1; CDR3aa: CASSQAPGEQYF
j_gene: TRBJ1-2; v_gene: TRBV20-1; CDR3aa: CSARAVGGYTF
j_gene: TRBJ2-1; v_gene: TRBV6-6; CDR3aa: CASLRTTYNEQFF
j_gene: TRBJ2-7; v_gene: TRBV4-2; CDR3aa: CASSQVQGGGYEQYF
j_gene: TRBJ2-2; v_gene: TRBV5-1; CDR3aa: CASSLGSSGGTGELFF
j_gene: TRBJ1-5; v_gene: TRBV2; CDR3aa: CASSDAGNQPQHF
j_gene: TRBJ2-7; v_gene: TRBV29-1; CDR3aa: CSVEPGTGLREQYF
j_gene: TRBJ1-2; v_gene: TRBV23-1; CDR3aa: CASTPGAEGYTF
j_gene: TRBJ2-3; v_gene: TRBV4-3; CDR3aa: CASSQVPLGAGGTDTQYF
j_gene: TRBJ1-5; v_gene: TRBV5-1; CDR3aa: CASSPNLDPGGYQPQHF